This TCR beta chain was found in a study of T-cell reconstitution after alpha-beta-depleted transplantation in children (dated by TCRdb to the mid-2010s). Regarding the research as a whole: T-cell immune reconstitution after TCRalphabeta/CD19-depleted allogeneic hematopoietic cell transplantation in children was quantitatively tracked in the study by means of TCR repertoire profiling.

Library preparation employed PCR. Sequencing was carried out with an Illumina HiSeq 2500. TCR libraries were prepared with molecular barcoding, using unique molecular identifiers to normalize TCRbeta repertoire quantification. TCRdb handled the public reads itself, with Q25 trimming in fastp and clone calling in MiXCR, and kept productive beta chains. Under each unique CDR3 protein, matching rows form one entry showing the most common genes and DNA. This sample holds 550,000 to 600,000 distinct CDR3 sequences; more than 20% were observed only once. Roughly an eighth of the sample belongs to the ten largest clones. In regard to this clonotype: This receptor's antigen is unknown. There are no base qualities to consult, and no much larger clone falls within one base.

Findings and caveats that apply to the study as a whole: Hyperexpanded clone frequencies declined over subsequent months; after one year, T-cell counts and TCRbeta diversity were mostly attributed to newly produced T cells. Apparently early alphabetaT-cell count recovery about two months after transplant reportedly relied on only several hundred rapidly expanded clones derived from non-depleted graft cells. In some patients, high TCRbeta diversity at day 60 was attributed to recipient T cells and intrathymic progenitors that had survived conditioning.

Inclusive of the bounding cysteine and phenylalanine, the CDR3 is 14 residues long. The DNA shown is the 42-base CDR3, in frame from base 1. Trimming costs V 0 bases and J 0 bases, and their ends lie 9 bases apart. CDR1 and CDR2 are read off the germline V gene (reference sequence) as DFQATT and SNEGSKA. The treatment or condition label, read with the paper, signifies: allogeneic hematopoietic cell transplantation with graft depleted of TCRalphabeta T cells and CD19 B cells. The children who served as transplant recipients had been given grafts of TCRalphabeta/CD19-depleted allogeneic hematopoietic cells.

This TCR was sampled from a boy less than two years old who had a stem cell transplant for acute myeloid leukemia, so the T cells may come from the graft donor. Sequenced material: PBMCs, mostly from graft donor cells, taken 360 days after TCRalphabeta/CD19-depleted stem cell transplant. The V and J segments used are TRBV20-1 and TRBJ2-7; TRBD2 is a weak D gene call, 6 bases matching. CDR3 sequence: CSARDRGYSYEQYF. The bases read TGCAGTGCTAGAGATCGGGGGTACTCCTACGAGCAGTACTTC.